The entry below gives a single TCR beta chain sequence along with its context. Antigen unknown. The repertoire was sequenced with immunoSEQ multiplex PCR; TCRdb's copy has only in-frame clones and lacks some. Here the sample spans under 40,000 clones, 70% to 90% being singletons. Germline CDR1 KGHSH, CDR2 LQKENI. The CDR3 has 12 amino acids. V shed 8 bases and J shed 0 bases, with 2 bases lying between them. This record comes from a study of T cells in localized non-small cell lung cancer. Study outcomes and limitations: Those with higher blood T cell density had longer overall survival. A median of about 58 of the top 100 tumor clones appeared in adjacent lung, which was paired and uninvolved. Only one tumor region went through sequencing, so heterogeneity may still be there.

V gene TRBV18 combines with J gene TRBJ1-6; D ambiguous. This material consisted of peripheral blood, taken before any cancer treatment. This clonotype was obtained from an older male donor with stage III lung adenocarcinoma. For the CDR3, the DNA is TGTGCCAGCCTCTCCTATAATTCACCCCTCCACTTT. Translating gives CASLSYNSPLHF. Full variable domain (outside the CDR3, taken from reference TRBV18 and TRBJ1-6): NAGVMQNPRHLVRRRGQEARLRCSPMKGHSHVYWYRQLPEEGLKFMVYLQKENIIDESGMPKERFSAEFPKEGPSILRIQQVVRGDSAAYFCASLSYNSPLHFGNGTRLTVT.